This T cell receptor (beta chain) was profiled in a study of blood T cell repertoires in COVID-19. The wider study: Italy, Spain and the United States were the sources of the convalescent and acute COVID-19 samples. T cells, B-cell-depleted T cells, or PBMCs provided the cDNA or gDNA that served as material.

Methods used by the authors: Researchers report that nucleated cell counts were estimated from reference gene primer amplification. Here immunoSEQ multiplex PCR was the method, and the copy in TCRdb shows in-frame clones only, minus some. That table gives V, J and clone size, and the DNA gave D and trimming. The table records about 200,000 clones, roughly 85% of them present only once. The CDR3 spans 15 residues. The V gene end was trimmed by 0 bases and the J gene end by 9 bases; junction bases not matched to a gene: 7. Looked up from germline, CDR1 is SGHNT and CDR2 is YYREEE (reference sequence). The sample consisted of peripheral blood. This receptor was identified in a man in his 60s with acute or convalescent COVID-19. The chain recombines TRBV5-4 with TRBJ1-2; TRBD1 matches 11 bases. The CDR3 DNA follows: TGTGCCAGCAGCTTGGATGGGACAGGGGGAGTTCGCTACACCTTC. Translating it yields CASSLDGTGGVRYTF.